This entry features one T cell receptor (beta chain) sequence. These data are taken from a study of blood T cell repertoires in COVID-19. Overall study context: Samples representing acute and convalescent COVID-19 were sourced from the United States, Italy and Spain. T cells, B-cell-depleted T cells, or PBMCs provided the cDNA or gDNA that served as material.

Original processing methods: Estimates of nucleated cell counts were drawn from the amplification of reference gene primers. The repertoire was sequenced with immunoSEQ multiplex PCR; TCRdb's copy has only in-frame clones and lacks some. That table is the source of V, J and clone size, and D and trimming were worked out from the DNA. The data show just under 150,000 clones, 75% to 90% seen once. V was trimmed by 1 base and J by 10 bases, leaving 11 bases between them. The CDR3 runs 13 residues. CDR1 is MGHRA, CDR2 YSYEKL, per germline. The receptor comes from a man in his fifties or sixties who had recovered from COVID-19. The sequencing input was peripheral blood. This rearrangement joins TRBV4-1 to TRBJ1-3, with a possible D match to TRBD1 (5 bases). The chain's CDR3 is CASSQGGRGTIYF. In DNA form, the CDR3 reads TGCGCCAGCAGCCAAGGAGGGAGGGGAACCATATATTTT.